This T cell receptor beta chain emerged from a study of cytomegalovirus exposure and HLA in healthy donors (dated by TCRdb to the late 2010s). With regard to the full study: An earlier analysis of roughly 610 of the donors reported 250 to 300 Gb of sequence data and roughly 120 million unique TCR beta sequences obtained from approximately 180 million T cells. On average, 235,054 unique TCR beta nucleotide sequences were sequenced per donor among some 430 genotyped donors of the cohort, with 15% to 20% of those sequences being non-productive. In an earlier analysis of 500 to 650 of the donors, high-throughput TCR beta sequencing was used to judge whether each TCR beta V gene segment behaved as functional or pseudogenic. An early release that covered some 630 HLA-typed donors contained around 330 gigabases of sequencing data and tens of millions of unique TCR sequences. The study profiled the T cell repertoires of some 610 subjects by immunosequencing and related them to cytomegalovirus serostatus. The study combined high-throughput TCR immunosequencing, statistical association of individual TCRs with disease status, and machine learning to predict cytomegalovirus infection status. Donor age, sex, ethnicity and CMV serostatus were compiled alongside the repertoire data. Along with the approximately 650-subject first cohort, a separate validation cohort of approximately 110 different subjects was used. Of the roughly 400 genotyped donors, 70% to 90% were placed in the genetic ancestry cluster associated with self-reported Caucasian donors. Both class I and class II loci were covered by HLA typing, at four-digit resolution. Several DR-DQ haplotypes were treated as single units for association and clustering because of strong linkage in the cohort. The study aimed to test whether cataloging public T cell receptors could reveal signatures of past pathogen exposure. A later genetic analysis took genome-wide SNP genotypes for about three fifths of the 666 donors and used that subset as a discovery cohort. Rather than using new phenotypic data, the later analysis identified candidate immune exposures from TCR beta sequences and from how often those sequences occurred across donors. All discovery cohort repertoires had been generated on a single sequencing platform. In a later analysis, previously published TCR beta repertoires from several hundred donors were re-analyzed and high-resolution HLA genotyping was added so that TCR occurrence patterns could be studied. The number of typed donors differed by locus: roughly 620-630 for A, B, C, DRB1 and DQB1; 500 to 550 for DQA1; some 610 for DPA1; and some 470 for DPB1. General findings and caveats noted by the study authors: The authors suggested that the approach could potentially be generalized to other disease states and immunological phenotypes. Most CMV-associated TCR beta chains appeared to be HLA-restricted in a later analysis, and the HLA associations seemed to be driven largely by CMV exposure. Correlated functional status among segregating V segments might reflect linkage disequilibrium, but an unknown experimental factor could not be ruled out. In both the original and validation cohorts, the classifier was reported to diagnose cytomegalovirus status with high specificity and sensitivity. Roughly uniform sequencing depth across donors was assumed in presence/absence analyses, although this assumption may not hold. Specific HLA alleles were associated with roughly 16,000 TCR beta sequences at a false discovery rate of 0.05 in a later analysis. The 87-base-pair reads could not distinguish some IMGT-functional V segments, including TRBV6-2 and TRBV6-3, so those segments were excluded. A total of roughly 160 TCR beta chains were listed by the study as associated with cytomegalovirus. According to a later genetic analysis, donors in an Asian-associated ancestry cluster had fewer N-insertions in productive TCRs than the roughly 670-donor mean. A later genetic analysis associated a missense DCLRE1C variant with V-gene and J-gene trimming of TCR beta chains, and an independent cohort replicated the association. Only TCR beta chains were sequenced in this cohort, and the absence of alpha or paired-chain data limited detectable features. When HLA alleles, especially DR and DQ, strongly co-occurred, attributing TCR associations to individual alleles was difficult. A group of highly shared sequence variants was considered likely to be a technical artifact of the sequencing pipeline. According to a later analysis, parvovirus B19, influenza, CMV and Epstein-Barr virus appeared linked to several top co-occurrence clusters. The earlier analysis of approximately 590 of the donors excluded some 15 rarely observed V segments, including chromosome 9 orphons, because counts were too low. Because HLA typing was unavailable for some donors at each locus, only the typed subset was used in association tests. A later analysis found that TCR association rates varied across HLA loci, with DRB1 alleles showing the most associated TCRs and HLA-C alleles the fewest. While some public TCRs were present in many individuals, most TCR sequences turned up only very rarely across donors. Immune exposure information for the cohort was limited to CMV serostatus. In an earlier analysis of 587 of the donors, most TCR beta V segments appeared in productive rearrangements about 90% or about 30% of the time, broadly matching IMGT annotations. A few of the identified cytomegalovirus-associated TCR beta chains were confirmed in vitro to be specific for cytomegalovirus antigens. A later analysis found that HLA-associated TCR beta chains were more clonally expanded and had lower generation probabilities than equally common non-associated chains. A further reported finding was that TCR beta sequences accurately predicted the HLA-A and HLA-B alleles for most subjects in the first cohort.

To prepare the library, the immunoSEQ multiplex PCR assay was applied. For the multiplex PCR, a mixture combining 60 forward primers for TCR Vbeta segments and 13 reverse primers for TCR Jbeta segments was used. Amplification of the CDR3 region of rearranged TCR beta genes was performed with a multiplex PCR assay on genomic DNA. On the Illumina HiSeq System, the amplified TCR beta libraries were sequenced as 87-base-pair reads. Under the source paper's analysis protocol: In a later analysis, tens of millions of unique TCR beta chains were counted across the roughly 670 repertoires, and roughly 9.9 million of these chains were shared by at least two donors. Raw reads were error-corrected and collapsed into unique sequences with a nearest-neighbor algorithm that merged closely related sequences to remove PCR and sequencing errors. Alignment of CDR3 sequences to IMGT reference sequences was used to assign V, D and J gene segments. Each retained sequence needed at least a six-nucleotide match to both a V gene segment and a J gene segment. Rearrangements were classified as productive when the CDR3 lacked stop codons and remained in frame with V and J, and all other rearrangements were classified as non-productive. CDR3 was defined according to IMGT convention as the region running from the second conserved V-encoded cysteine to the conserved J-encoded phenylalanine. The earlier analysis of about 530 of the donors excluded any sequence lacking an unambiguous match to a single V gene segment. In an earlier analysis of several hundred of the donors, a V segment was called functional when productive rearrangements were above 56.7%, and segregating when the standard deviation between donors exceeded 5%. To diagnose cytomegalovirus status from the catalog of TCR beta chain sequences, a statistical classification framework was built. A later analysis assigned V and J genes by comparing TCR nucleotide sequences with IMGT/GENE-DB human TR gene sequences. A later analysis assigned CDR3 sequences and most-parsimonious VDJ recombination scenarios with the TCRdist pipeline. A later analysis defined each TCR beta chain by its CDR3 amino acid sequence plus V-gene family, and excluded reads lacking a unique V-gene family. In a later analysis, around 600 highly shared, low-generation-probability nucleotide sequences were removed to address suspected cross-contamination and a sequencing artifact. A later analysis calculated a clonal expansion index for each public chain from normalized within-repertoire ranks of inferred template counts. A later analysis computed generation probabilities with a VDJ recombination model fitted to out-of-frame rearrangements, and checked the results against IGoR. In a later analysis, hypergeometric tests were used to score TCR-TCR, TCR-HLA and TCR-CMV co-occurrence, with a repertoire-size bias correction applied to TCR pairs. A later analysis estimated false discovery rates by permuting HLA or CMV assignments 20 times. In a later analysis, co-occurring TCRs were grouped using DBSCAN, with TCRdist sequence similarity added in when clustering inside HLA-allele-positive subsets. Co-occurrence clustering excluded repertoires with fewer than 30,000 or more than 120,000 public chains, plus five with anomalous nucleotide sharing. TCRdb stores this immuneACCESS table with in-frame sequences only. Part of the clones is absent; in the studies checked, under half of the shortfall reflects unresolved V genes, and no reason is known for the rest. V and J calls and clone size follow that table, whereas D and trimming were derived from the DNA. The sample table contains about 160,000 clones; only one count was recorded for about 80% of them. In total, the top ten clones hold 1.3% of the sample.

To note about this clone: The antigen it recognizes is unknown. The sample holds no much larger clone one base away, and base qualities are not on file.

In total, 630 or so healthy bone marrow donors made up the cohort. At the time of sampling, every cohort member was nominally healthy, though immune exposures that went unrecorded were likely present. The donor tested CMV seronegative, placing the donor among the 350 or so seronegative members of the cohort. A peripheral blood sample was collected from each donor, and TCR beta sequencing was performed on peripheral blood mononuclear cells. The Qiagen DNeasy Blood Extraction Kit was used to extract genomic DNA from the blood cell samples. The CDR3 runs 11 residues from the cysteine to the phenylalanine. Only the CDR3 DNA stays, 33 bases, in frame from base 1. For CDR1 and CDR2, the germline V gene (reference sequence) lists SGHNT and YYREEE.

The chain couples TRBV5-4 to TRBJ2-5; the D gene remains uncertain. The closer fit of TRBJ2-7 to the DNA end suggests the J call may be wrong. The receptor was derived from a woman aged 45-60 years in good health and CMV-seronegative. What was sequenced was PBMCs. The CDR3 region has the sequence CASSLGDEQYF. The nucleotide sequence is TGTGCCAGCAGCTTAGGAGACGAGCAGTACTTC.